These 26 T cell receptor beta chains were all obtained from the same sample, sequenced in a study of blood T cells in healthy people across ages. The second PCR ran about 6 to 11 cycles with a sample-barcoded 5' primer and J-beta primers. TCRdb passed the 5' RACE reads through MiXCR, listing each CDR3 protein once. This table has 1.5 million to 2 million distinct CDR3 sequences, about 39% appearing once. Specimen: blood. These receptors were collected from a human donor in good health.

This clonotype was seen at least ten times. This chain connects TRBV7-6 to TRBJ2-7; D is undetermined. Germline lookup yields CDR1 SGHVS and CDR2 FNYEAQ. The CDR3 loop spans 14 amino acids. Trimming took off 1 base at V and 3 bases at J, with 10 bases between the two ends. CDR3 loop: CASSLGPANYEQYF. Written as DNA, the CDR3 is TGTGCCAGCAGCTTAGGTCCAGCAAACTACGAGCAGTACTTC.

This clonotype was detected only a few times. The chain has TRBV29-1 and TRBJ1-1; D is possibly TRBD1 (5 bases). Per germline, CDR1 SQVTM and CDR2 ANQGSEA. Trimming took 1 base from V and 1 from J, leaving 10 bases between them. CDR3 length equals 14 residues. CDR3 sequence (DNA): TGCAGCGTTGAAGTCCAGGGTAAGAACACTGAAGCTTTCTTT. Amino acids: CSVEVQGKNTEAFF. The variable domain in full, completed from reference TRBV29-1 and TRBJ1-1, reads SAVISQKPSRDICQRGTSLTIQCQVDSQVTMMFWYRQQPGQSLTLIATANQGSEATYESGFVIDKFPISRPNLTFSTLTVSNMSPEDSSIYLCSVEVQGKNTEAFFGQGTRLTVV.

The chain joins TRBV6-1 to TRBJ1-5; D unclear. This CDR3 contains 13 residues. Trimming stripped 5 bases from V and 6 bases from J, with 11 bases between. CDR1 and CDR2 (germline): MNHNS, SASEGT. In nucleotides, the CDR3 is TGTGCCAGCAGTTCATTACGGGCTCAGCCCCAGCATTTT. This encodes CASSSLRAQPQHF.

This clonotype was seen a handful of times. The chain uses TRBV12-3 or TRBV12-4 and TRBJ2-4; maybe TRBD2 (5 bases). The V end lost 7 bases, the J end lost 4 bases, and 8 bases lay between the germline ends. CDR3 size: 12 residues. The CDR3 protein is CASTGVKNIQYF. DNA for the CDR3: TGTGCCAGCACCGGGGTGAAAAACATTCAGTACTTC.

This rearrangement joins TRBV4-1 to TRBJ1-2; perhaps TRBD1 as D (5 bases). The CDR3 is 16 amino acids. Germline loops: CDR1 MGHRA, CDR2 YSYEKL. With 4 bases removed from V and 4 bases from J, the gap between germline ends came to 19 bases. For the CDR3, the DNA is TGCGCCAGCAGCCTTGACCGTTACCGGGACGGCTATGGCTACACCTTC. Amino acids: CASSLDRYRDGYGYTF.

This clonotype was observed a handful of times. CDR3: CSASLDTEAFF. DNA of the CDR3: TGCAGTGCTAGCCTGGACACTGAAGCTTTCTTT. This chain joins TRBV20-1 and TRBJ1-1; D not certain. Germline V lookup: CDR1 DFQATT, CDR2 SNEGSKA (reference sequence). With 3 bases removed from V and 3 bases from J, the gap between germline ends came to 5 bases. The length of the CDR3 is 11 residues.

The rearrangement joins TRBV20-1 to TRBJ1-1; no reliable D call. V lost 4 bases, J lost 0 bases, and 9 bases lay in between. Germline V gene sequence: CDR1 DFQATT, CDR2 SNEGSKA (reference sequence). The CDR3 loop spans 13 amino acids. The CDR3 is CSAIGSLNTEAFF. The CDR3 DNA is TGCAGTGCTATAGGCAGCCTGAACACTGAAGCTTTCTTT.

For this clonotype: Because it lacks the conserved phenylalanine or tryptophan at the end, this CDR3 is likely a read error. V gene TRBV7-2 combines with J gene TRBJ2-3; perhaps TRBD2 as D (6 bases). V shed 1 base and J shed 5 bases, with 13 bases lying between them. Germline CDR1 SGHTA, CDR2 FQGNSA. CDR3 length equals 15 residues. DNA of the CDR3: TGTGCCAGCAGCTTAGTGCAAGCGGGCAGAGATACGCAGTATTTA. Translating it yields CASSLVQAGRDTQYL.

This clonotype was recorded a few times. The gene calls are TRBV20-1 and TRBJ2-7; the D gene is possibly TRBD1 (6 bases). Germline V CDR1 and CDR2: DFQATT, SNEGSKA (reference sequence). This CDR3 spans 14 amino acids. Trimming took off 2 bases at V and 0 bases at J, with 11 bases between the two ends. Written as DNA, the CDR3 is TGCAGTGCTAGACCTCAGGGGAGCTCCTACGAGCAGTACTTC. It encodes CSARPQGSSYEQYF.

The V gene is TRBV4-3, the J gene TRBJ1-1; TRBD1 might be the D (5 bases). The CDR3 consists of 14 residues. Deletions cut 8 bases from V and 5 bases from J, with 18 bases between. Germline values: CDR1 LGHNA, CDR2 YSLEER. CDR3 amino acids: CASGHSGGLTEAFF. The CDR3, as DNA: TGCGCCAGCGGACATTCCGGAGGTTTGACTGAAGCTTTCTTT.

V usage is TRBV2 and J usage is TRBJ2-7, with 9 bases identical to TRBD1. The germline V gene has CDR1 SNHLY and CDR2 FYNNEI. The CDR3 is 14 amino acids. Trimming removed 5 bases from V and 3 bases from J; junction bases left unmatched: 5. In DNA form, the CDR3 reads TGTGCCAGCAGTCCCGAGACAGGGGGCTACGAGCAGTACTTC. It encodes CASSPETGGYEQYF.

The genes are TRBV20-1 and TRBJ2-7; D might be TRBD2 (6 bases). V was trimmed by 6 bases and J by 6 bases, leaving 27 bases between them. Per germline, CDR1 DFQATT and CDR2 SNEGSKA (reference sequence). The CDR3 spans 16 residues. The CDR3 coding sequence is TGCAGTGCCATGTATGGGGGGTCGAGCCCTTCGGGCGAGCAGTACTTC. Translated: CSAMYGGSSPSGEQYF.

V is TRBV20-1 and J is TRBJ1-2; TRBD1 agrees at 8 bases. V lost 1 base to trimming and J lost 7 bases; unmatched junction nucleotides: 5. The germline gives CDR1 DFQATT, CDR2 SNEGSKA (reference sequence). The CDR3 length is 13 residues. The CDR3 region has the DNA TGCAGTGCTAGAGGGACAGGGAGGAGTGGCTACACCTTC. This gives the protein CSARGTGRSGYTF.

The CDR3 here is CASSPQSRLNSPLHF. The DNA of the CDR3 is TGTGCCAGCAGTCCCCAGAGTAGATTGAATTCACCCCTCCACTTT. This chain uses TRBV11-3 with TRBJ1-6; D gene ambiguous. The CDR3 is 15 amino acids. V lost 6 bases, J lost 7 bases, and 16 bases lay in between. CDR1 and CDR2 from the germline V gene are SGHNT and YENEEA.

This clonotype occurred a few times. The chain recombines TRBV13 with TRBJ2-7; 14 nucleotides align to TRBD2. Per the germline V gene, CDR1 is PRHDT and CDR2 is FYEKMQ (reference sequence). Trimming cost V 5 bases and J 5 bases; bases outside gene matches: 8. This CDR3 spans 16 amino acids. This CDR3 is CASSPKGTSGGDEQYF. The CDR3 DNA sequence: TGTGCCAGCAGCCCCAAAGGGACTAGCGGGGGAGACGAGCAGTACTTC.

This chain uses TRBV4-2 with TRBJ2-4; 9 positions match TRBD1. The J call may be incorrect, as the DNA end agrees better with TRBJ2-7. Germline lookup yields CDR1 LGHNA and CDR2 YNFKEQ. The CDR3 is made up of 18 amino acids. Here the CDR3 reads CASSQDPRGQGLLYEQYF. CDR3 nucleotides: TGTGCCAGCAGCCAAGATCCGAGGGGACAGGGTCTTTTATACGAGCAGTACTTC.

CDR3 region: CASSLGGLESYEQYF. DNA for the CDR3: TGCGCCAGCAGCTTGGGGGGGCTAGAATCCTACGAGCAGTACTTC. The rearrangement joins TRBV5-1 to TRBJ2-7, with D possibly matching TRBD1 (6 bases). This CDR3 spans 15 amino acids. With 0 bases removed from V and 1 base from J, the gap between germline ends came to 11 bases. The germline gives CDR1 SGHRS, CDR2 YFSETQ.

There are a few counts of this clonotype. V is TRBV29-1 and J is TRBJ1-1; tentatively, D is TRBD1 (6 bases). Trimming removed 7 bases from V and 3 bases from J, with 18 bases in between. The CDR3 is 14 residues long. CDR1 is SQVTM and CDR2 is ANQGSEA in the germline V gene. The CDR3 here is CSALLNRAHTEAFF. DNA for the CDR3: TGCAGCGCCCTATTAAACAGGGCTCACACTGAAGCTTTCTTT. Complete variable domain (other parts from reference TRBV29-1 and TRBJ1-1): SAVISQKPSRDICQRGTSLTIQCQVDSQVTMMFWYRQQPGQSLTLIATANQGSEATYESGFVIDKFPISRPNLTFSTLTVSNMSPEDSSIYLCSALLNRAHTEAFFGQGTRLTVV.

The sample holds a few counts of this clonotype. The chain employs TRBV2 and TRBJ1-5; 8 bases align to TRBD1. V gave up 4 bases and J gave up 5 bases; unmatched junction bases: 10. The CDR3 runs 16 residues. Germline assignment: CDR1 SNHLY and CDR2 FYNNEI. In DNA, the CDR3 is TGTGCCAGCAGTGGTGGGGCAGGGGGCCTCGATCAGCCCCAGCATTTT. It yields the protein CASSGGAGGLDQPQHF.

This clonotype has just a few counts. The J gene is TRBJ2-1, the V gene TRBV29-1; 14 bases line up with TRBD2. Trimming took 7 bases from V and 11 from J; bases not matched to a gene: 7. The CDR3 is 13 residues long. Germline V gives CDR1 SQVTM, CDR2 ANQGSEA. This chain's CDR3 is CSAGTSGRNQQFF. CDR3 DNA: TGCAGCGCCGGGACTAGCGGGAGAAATCAGCAGTTCTTC.

The chain joins TRBV12-3 or TRBV12-4 to TRBJ1-1; TRBD1 matches 12 bases. Trimming cost V 6 bases and J 4 bases; bases outside gene matches: 9. The CDR3 loop spans 16 amino acids. The CDR3 region is CASRRGQGAIGTEAFF. CDR3 nucleotide sequence: TGTGCCAGCAGACGGGGACAGGGGGCTATCGGCACTGAAGCTTTCTTT.

The gene calls are TRBV4-1 and TRBJ1-2, with 7 bases identical to TRBD1. The germline gives CDR1 MGHRA, CDR2 YSYEKL. The CDR3 is 15 residues long. Unmatched junction bases numbered 8, after V lost 0 bases and J lost 7 bases. The CDR3 region is CASSQDNRGLIGYTF. CDR3 coding DNA: TGCGCCAGCAGCCAAGACAACAGGGGATTAATTGGCTACACCTTC.

J is TRBJ2-5 and V is TRBV12-3 or TRBV12-4, with TRBD2 as a possible D gene (5 bases). CDR3 size: 13 residues. V lost 5 bases, J lost 2 bases, and 9 bases lay in between. The CDR3 is CASSNGVQETQYF. Here the CDR3 DNA reads TGTGCCAGCAGTAACGGGGTACAAGAGACCCAGTACTTC.

The V and J genes are TRBV20-1 and TRBJ2-5; TRBD2 aligns across 7 bases. Germline V gene data show CDR1 as DFQATT and CDR2 as SNEGSKA (reference sequence). V was pared by 0 bases and J by 2 bases, with 3 bases of the junction left unmatched. The CDR3 covers 14 residues. CDR3 sequence reads: CSARDVGLQETQYF. CDR3 nucleotides: TGCAGTGCTAGAGATGTGGGACTACAAGAGACCCAGTACTTC.

The J gene is TRBJ2-3, the V gene TRBV11-2; D is uncertain. The CDR3 spans 13 residues. V was shortened by 5 bases and J by 6 bases, with 12 bases between the two germline ends. In germline, CDR1 is SGHAT, CDR2 FQNNGV. The CDR3 bases are TGTGCCAGCAGCCAATTCCCGAGCGATACGCAGTATTTT. Amino acid sequence: CASSQFPSDTQYF.

This clonotype was counted at least ten times. The chain is built from TRBV6-5 and TRBJ2-3, with D perhaps TRBD1 (5 bases). V was clipped by 9 bases and J by 2 bases, with 12 bases between them. This CDR3 is built from 13 residues. CDR1 and CDR2 (germline): MNHEY, SVGAGI. CDR3 loop: CASVDRLTDTQYF. The CDR3 DNA reads as TGTGCCAGTGTCGACAGACTCACAGATACGCAGTATTTT.